These 3 T cell receptor beta chains were sequenced from one sample in a study of shared clonotypes between healthy human individuals. CD45RO-negative, CCR7-selected cells formed the naive CD8 fraction, which excluded terminally differentiated effector memory CD45RA+ cells. The repertoire was sequenced with immunoSEQ multiplex PCR; TCRdb's copy has only in-frame clones and lacks some. The table has some 1,900,000 clones, just under 95% seen once; the top ten hold approximately 1%. The sample comprised naive CD8+ T cells sorted from blood. The receptors here all came from a man between 18 and 29 years old in good health.

V usage is TRBV2 and J usage is TRBJ2-1, with 8 bases that match TRBD2. CDR1 and CDR2 from the germline V gene are SNHLY and FYNNEI. V gave up 1 base and J gave up 3 bases; unmatched junction bases: 5. CDR3 size: 16 residues. The CDR3 reads CASSEDWAGGYNEQFF. The CDR3 DNA follows: TGTGCCAGCAGTGAAGATTGGGCGGGGGGCTACAATGAGCAGTTCTTC.

The chain uses TRBV5-6 and TRBJ2-7, with D possibly called TRBD1 or TRBD2 (5 bases each). Trimming stripped 3 bases from V and 1 base from J, with 17 bases between. The CDR3 consists of 16 residues. The germline gives CDR1 SGHDT, CDR2 YYEEEE. In DNA, the CDR3 is TGTGCCAGCAGCTGGGAACGGGACGGGGAGTCCTACGAGCAGTACTTC. Translating it yields CASSWERDGESYEQYF.

This clone was counted a single time. V and J are TRBV7-8 and TRBJ2-7; no reliable D call. Trimming took off 3 bases at V and 3 bases at J, with 18 bases between the two ends. CDR1 and CDR2 (germline): SGHVS, FQNEAQ. The CDR3 contains 16 residues. Written as DNA, the CDR3 is TGTGCCAGCAGCTTCCAAGGGTCCCCTTATAGCTACGAGCAGTACTTC. Its protein is CASSFQGSPYSYEQYF. Filled out from reference TRBV7-8 and TRBJ2-7, the complete variable domain reads GAGVSQSPRYKVAKRGQDVALRCDPISGHVSLFWYQQALGQGPEFLTYFQNEAQLDKSGLPSDRFFAERPEGSVSTLKIQRTQQEDSAVYLCASSFQGSPYSYEQYFGPGTRLTVT.